The following is a TCR beta chain sequence with its context. Its antigen is unidentified. Compared with germline, one end of the junction differs, possibly owing to a read error. This sample is part of a study of beta chain features in type 1 diabetes. Study information: On cell yields, gender and age, patients and healthy donors were similar. General observations from the study: People with Type 1 diabetes carried modestly yet significantly shorter TCRB CDR3s in all four CD4+ subsets.

This CDR3 is built from 14 residues. Germline-derived CDR1 and CDR2 are MNHEY and SVGAGI. The isolated RNA, all of it, was reverse transcribed, so expressed TCRB transcripts were what got sequenced. Generated by immunoSEQ multiplex PCR, the TCRdb table keeps only in-frame clones and is missing some. The sample records more than 550,000 clones, over 12% being singletons. The sample taken for sequencing was naive CD4+ T cells from blood. This receptor was identified in a young man with type 1 diabetes. The chain carries TRBV6-5 and TRBJ2-1; TRBD1 matches at 7 bases. The DNA for the CDR3 is TGTGCTAGCACCATAGGGGGCCTCGCCATAGAGCAGTTCTTC. This translates into CASTIGGLAIEQFF.